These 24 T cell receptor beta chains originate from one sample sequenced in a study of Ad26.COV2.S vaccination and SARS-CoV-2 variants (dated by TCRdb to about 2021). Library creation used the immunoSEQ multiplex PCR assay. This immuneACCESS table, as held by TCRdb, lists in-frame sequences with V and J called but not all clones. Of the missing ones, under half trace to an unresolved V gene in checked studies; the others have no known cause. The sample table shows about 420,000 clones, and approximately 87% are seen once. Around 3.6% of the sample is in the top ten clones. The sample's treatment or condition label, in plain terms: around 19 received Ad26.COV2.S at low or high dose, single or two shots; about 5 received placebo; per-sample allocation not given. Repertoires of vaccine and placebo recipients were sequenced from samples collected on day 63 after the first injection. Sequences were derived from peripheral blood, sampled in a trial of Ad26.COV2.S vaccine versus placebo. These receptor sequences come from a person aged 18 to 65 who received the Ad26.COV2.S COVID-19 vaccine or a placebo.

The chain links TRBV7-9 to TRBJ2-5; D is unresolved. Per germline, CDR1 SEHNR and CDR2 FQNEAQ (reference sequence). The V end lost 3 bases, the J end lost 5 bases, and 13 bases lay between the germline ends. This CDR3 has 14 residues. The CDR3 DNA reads TGTGCCAGCAGCTTCCAACCCGGCCGGGAGACCCAGTACTTC. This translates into CASSFQPGRETQYF.

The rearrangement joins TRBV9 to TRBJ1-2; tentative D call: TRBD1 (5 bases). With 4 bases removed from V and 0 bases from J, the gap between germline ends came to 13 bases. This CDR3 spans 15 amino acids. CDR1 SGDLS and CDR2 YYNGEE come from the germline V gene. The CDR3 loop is CASSLGGLSNYGYTF. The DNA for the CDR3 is TGTGCCAGCAGCCTTGGGGGTCTATCTAACTATGGCTACACCTTC.

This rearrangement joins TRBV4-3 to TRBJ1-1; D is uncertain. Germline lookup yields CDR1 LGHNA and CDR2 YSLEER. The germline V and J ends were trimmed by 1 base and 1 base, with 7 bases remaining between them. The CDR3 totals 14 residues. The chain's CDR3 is CASSQGLENTEAFF. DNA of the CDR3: TGCGCCAGCAGCCAAGGACTAGAGAACACTGAAGCTTTCTTT.

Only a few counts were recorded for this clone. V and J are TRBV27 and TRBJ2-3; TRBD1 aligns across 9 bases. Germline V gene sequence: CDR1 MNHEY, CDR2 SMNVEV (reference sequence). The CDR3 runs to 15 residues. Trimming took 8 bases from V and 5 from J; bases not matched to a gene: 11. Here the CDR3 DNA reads TGTGCCAGCCTCCGGGACAGGGTTCGAGAAGATACGCAGTATTTT. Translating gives CASLRDRVREDTQYF.

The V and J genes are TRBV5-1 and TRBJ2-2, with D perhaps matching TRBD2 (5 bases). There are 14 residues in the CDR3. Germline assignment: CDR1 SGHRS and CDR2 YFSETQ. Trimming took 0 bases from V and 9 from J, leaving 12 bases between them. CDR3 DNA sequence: TGCGCCAGCAGCTTGGAGGTGGACTTGCGGGAGCTGTTTTTT. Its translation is CASSLEVDLRELFF.

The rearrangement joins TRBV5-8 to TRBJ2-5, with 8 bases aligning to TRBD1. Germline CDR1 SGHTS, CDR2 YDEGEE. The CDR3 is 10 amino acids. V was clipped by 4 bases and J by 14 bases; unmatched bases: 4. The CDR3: CASSPGQVYF. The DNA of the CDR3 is TGTGCCAGCAGCCCGGGACAGGTCTACTTC.

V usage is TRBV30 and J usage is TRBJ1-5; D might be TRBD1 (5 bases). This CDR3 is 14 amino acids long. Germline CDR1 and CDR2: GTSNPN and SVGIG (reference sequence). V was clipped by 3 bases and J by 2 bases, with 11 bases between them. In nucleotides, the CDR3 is TGTGCCTGGAGCAAGCAGGGCGGCAATCAGCCCCAGCATTTT. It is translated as CAWSKQGGNQPQHF.

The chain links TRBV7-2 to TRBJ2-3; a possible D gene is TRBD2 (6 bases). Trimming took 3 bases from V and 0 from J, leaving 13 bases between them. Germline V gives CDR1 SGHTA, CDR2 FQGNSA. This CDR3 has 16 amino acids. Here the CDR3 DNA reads TGTGCCAGCAGCTTCGGGGGATCCCATAGCACAGATACGCAGTATTTT. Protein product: CASSFGGSHSTDTQYF.

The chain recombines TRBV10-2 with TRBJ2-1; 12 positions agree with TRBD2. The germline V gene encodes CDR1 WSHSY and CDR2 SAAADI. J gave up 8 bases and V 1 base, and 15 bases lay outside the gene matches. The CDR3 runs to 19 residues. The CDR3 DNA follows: TGCGCCAGCAGTGAGTTGGCTAGCGGGGGGGCCATTCCATGGGATGAGCAGTTCTTC. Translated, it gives CASSELASGGAIPWDEQFF.

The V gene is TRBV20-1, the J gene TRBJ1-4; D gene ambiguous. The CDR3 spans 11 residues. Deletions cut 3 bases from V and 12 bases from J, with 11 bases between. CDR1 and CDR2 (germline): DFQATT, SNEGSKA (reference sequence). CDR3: CSARYMEELFF. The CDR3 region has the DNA TGCAGTGCTAGGTACATGGAGGAACTGTTTTTT.

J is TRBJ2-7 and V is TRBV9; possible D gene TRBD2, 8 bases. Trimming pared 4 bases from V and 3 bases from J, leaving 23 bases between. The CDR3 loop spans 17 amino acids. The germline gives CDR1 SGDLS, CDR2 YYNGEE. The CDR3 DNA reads TGTGCCAGCAGCCCCCCCGGGAGGGGGCCATCTTACTACGAGCAGTACTTC. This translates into CASSPPGRGPSYYEQYF.

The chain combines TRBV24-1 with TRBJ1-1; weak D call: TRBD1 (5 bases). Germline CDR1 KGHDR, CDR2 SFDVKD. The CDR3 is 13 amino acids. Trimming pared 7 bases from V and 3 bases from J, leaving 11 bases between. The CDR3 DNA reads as TGTGCCACCAGGGGACCGGGCTACACTGAAGCTTTCTTT. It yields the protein CATRGPGYTEAFF.

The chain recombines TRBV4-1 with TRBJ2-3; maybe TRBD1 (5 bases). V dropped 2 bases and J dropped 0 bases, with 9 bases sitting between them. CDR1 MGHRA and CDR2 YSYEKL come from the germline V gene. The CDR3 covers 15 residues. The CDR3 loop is CASSQPRQSTDTQYF. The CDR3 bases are TGCGCCAGCAGCCAACCGAGACAGAGCACAGATACGCAGTATTTT.

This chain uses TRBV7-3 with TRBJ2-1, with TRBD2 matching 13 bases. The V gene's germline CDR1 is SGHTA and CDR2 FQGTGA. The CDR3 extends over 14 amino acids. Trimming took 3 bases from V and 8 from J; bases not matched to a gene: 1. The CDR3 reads CASSFGTSGDEQFF. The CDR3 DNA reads TGTGCCAGCAGCTTCGGGACTAGCGGGGATGAGCAGTTCTTC.

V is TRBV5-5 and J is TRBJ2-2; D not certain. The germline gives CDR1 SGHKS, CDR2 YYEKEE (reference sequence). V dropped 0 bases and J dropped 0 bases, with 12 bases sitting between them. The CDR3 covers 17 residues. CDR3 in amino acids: CASSLGHGFANTGELFF. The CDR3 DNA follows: TGTGCCAGCAGCTTGGGCCACGGGTTCGCGAACACCGGGGAGCTGTTTTTT.

The CDR3 protein is CASSSTGAEQYF. For the CDR3, the DNA is TGTGCCAGCAGTTCGACAGGGGCCGAGCAGTACTTC. The chain carries TRBV7-6 and TRBJ2-7; 8 bases fit TRBD1. Germline V lookup: CDR1 SGHVS, CDR2 FNYEAQ. Germline trimming cut 6 bases from V and 6 bases from J; bases unmatched to any gene: 4. This CDR3 has 12 residues.

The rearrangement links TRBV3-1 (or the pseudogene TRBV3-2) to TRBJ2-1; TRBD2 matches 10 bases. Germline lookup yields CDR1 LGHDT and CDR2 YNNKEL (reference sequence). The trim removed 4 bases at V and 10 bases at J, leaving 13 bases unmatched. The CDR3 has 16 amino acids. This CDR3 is CASSLLEGLAGDEQFF. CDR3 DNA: TGTGCCAGCAGCCTCCTGGAAGGGCTAGCGGGGGACGAGCAGTTCTTC.

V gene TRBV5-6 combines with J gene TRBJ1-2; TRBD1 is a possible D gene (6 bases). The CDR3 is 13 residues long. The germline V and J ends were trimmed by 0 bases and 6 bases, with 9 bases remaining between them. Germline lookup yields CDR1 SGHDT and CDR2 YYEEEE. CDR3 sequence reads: CASSLARGDGYTF. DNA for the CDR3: TGTGCCAGCAGCTTGGCAAGGGGGGATGGCTACACCTTC.

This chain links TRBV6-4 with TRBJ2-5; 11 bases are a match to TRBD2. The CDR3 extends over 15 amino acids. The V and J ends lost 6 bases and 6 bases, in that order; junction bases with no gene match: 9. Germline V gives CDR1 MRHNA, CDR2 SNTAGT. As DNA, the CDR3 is TGTGCCAGCAGCCCCCGACTAGCGGGGCGGAAGACCCAGTACTTC. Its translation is CASSPRLAGRKTQYF.

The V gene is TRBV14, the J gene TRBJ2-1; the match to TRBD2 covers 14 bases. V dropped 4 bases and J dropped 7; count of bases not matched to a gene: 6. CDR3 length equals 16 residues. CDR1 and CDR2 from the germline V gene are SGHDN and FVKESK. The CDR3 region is CASSRSGTSGGNEQFF. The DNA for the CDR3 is TGTGCCAGCAGCCGGTCCGGGACTAGCGGGGGTAATGAGCAGTTCTTC.

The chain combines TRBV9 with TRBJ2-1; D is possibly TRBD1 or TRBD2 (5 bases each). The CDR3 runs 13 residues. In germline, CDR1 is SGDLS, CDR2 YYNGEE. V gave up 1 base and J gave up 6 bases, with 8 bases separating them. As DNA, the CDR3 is TGTGCCAGCAGCGTATGGGACCCCAATGAGCAGTTCTTC. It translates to CASSVWDPNEQFF.

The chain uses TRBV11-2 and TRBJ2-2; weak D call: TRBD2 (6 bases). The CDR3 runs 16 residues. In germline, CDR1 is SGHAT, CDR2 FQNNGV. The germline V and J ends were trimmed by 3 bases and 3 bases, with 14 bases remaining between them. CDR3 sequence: CASSFTGSADTGELFF. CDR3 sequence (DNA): TGTGCCAGCAGCTTTACCGGGAGCGCGGACACCGGGGAGCTGTTTTTT.

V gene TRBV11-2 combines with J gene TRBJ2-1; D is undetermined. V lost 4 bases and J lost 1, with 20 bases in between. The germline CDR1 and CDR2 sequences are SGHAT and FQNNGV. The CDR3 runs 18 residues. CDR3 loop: CASSYAPPLNPSYNEQFF. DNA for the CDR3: TGTGCCAGCAGCTACGCCCCGCCTTTGAATCCTTCCTACAATGAGCAGTTCTTC.

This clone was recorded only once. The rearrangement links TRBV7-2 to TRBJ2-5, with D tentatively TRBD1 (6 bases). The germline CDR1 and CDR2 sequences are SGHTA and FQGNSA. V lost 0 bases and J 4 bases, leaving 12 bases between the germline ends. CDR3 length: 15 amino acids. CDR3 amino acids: CASSLASGDSETQYF. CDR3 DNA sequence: TGTGCCAGCAGCTTAGCTTCAGGGGATTCAGAGACCCAGTACTTC.